The 29 T cell receptor beta chains below all came from one sample that was sequenced in a study of cytomegalovirus exposure and HLA in healthy donors listed by TCRdb under 2017. The library was built by means of the immunoSEQ multiplex PCR assay. For the multiplex PCR, a mixture combining 60 forward primers for TCR Vbeta segments and 13 reverse primers for TCR Jbeta segments was used. The table comes from immuneACCESS by way of TCRdb, which keeps in-frame sequences with V and J called. Part of the clones is missing from these tables; in studies checked, under half for an unresolved V gene and the rest for unknown reasons. The sample profile shows about 200,000 clones; about 88% of them were found once. The leading ten clones occupy around 0.3% of the sample. Sequences were obtained from PBMCs. These receptors were collected from a woman in her twenties or thirties in good health and CMV-seronegative.

This clone showed up just once. The J gene is TRBJ2-3, the V gene TRBV27; 7 nucleotides align to TRBD1. This CDR3 comprises 15 residues. Germline V gene sequence: CDR1 MNHEY, CDR2 SMNVEV (reference sequence). With 1 base clipped from V and 0 bases from J, the junction kept 1 base outside the gene matches. CDR3 residues: CASSLWDSSTDTQYF. CDR3 bases: TGTGCCAGCAGTTTATGGGACAGTAGCACAGATACGCAGTATTTT.

Concerning this clone: Without the conserved terminal phenylalanine or tryptophan, this CDR3 likely stems from a read error. CDR3 loop: CSVERDRGYTL. The CDR3 region has the DNA TGCAGCGTCGAACGGGACAGAGGCTACACCCTC. The chain has TRBV29-1 and TRBJ1-2; TRBD1 matches 7 bases. With 6 bases clipped from V and 8 bases from J, the junction kept 6 bases outside the gene matches. The CDR3 runs to 11 residues. The germline CDR1 and CDR2 sequences are SQVTM and ANQGSEA.

This clone showed up just once. The gene calls are TRBV27 and TRBJ2-7; a possible D gene is TRBD2 (6 bases). The V gene lost 5 bases and the J gene lost 3 bases, with 17 bases spanning the gap. Germline assignment: CDR1 MNHEY and CDR2 SMNVEV (reference sequence). CDR3 size: 15 residues. CDR3 coding DNA: TGTGCCAGCAGTCTAGGAGGCGGGACGAGCTACGAGCAGTACTTC. Its protein is CASSLGGGTSYEQYF.

The CDR3 bases are TGTGCCAGCAGCTTGGAAGTAGCCAATGAGCAGTTCTTC. Translating gives CASSLEVANEQFF. The chain links TRBV5-6 to TRBJ2-1; D is undetermined. The germline V gene has CDR1 SGHDT and CDR2 YYEEEE. The CDR3 length is 13 residues. V dropped 0 bases and J dropped 6 bases, with 7 bases sitting between them. The full variable domain, in which reference TRBV5-6 and TRBJ2-1 provide the parts outside the CDR3, is DAGVTQSPTHLIKTRGQQVTLRCSPKSGHDTVSWYQQALGQGPQFIFQYYEEEERQRGNFPDRFSGHQFPNYSSELNVNALLLGDSALYLCASSLEVANEQFFGPGTRLTVL.

J is TRBJ1-2 and V is TRBV30; D gene ambiguous. This CDR3 comprises 13 residues. CDR1 and CDR2 (germline): GTSNPN, SVGIG (reference sequence). V was trimmed by 1 base and J by 6 bases, leaving 12 bases between them. CDR3 sequence reads: CAWSAPPGDGYTF. CDR3 coding DNA: TGTGCCTGGAGTGCCCCACCCGGGGATGGCTACACCTTC.

For this clone: Relative to the germline gene, one junction end is altered; a read error may explain this. The genes are TRBV4-1 and TRBJ2-7; TRBD1 matches 9 bases. Germline CDR1 reads MGHRA; CDR2 reads YSYEKL. CDR3 size: 16 residues. CDR3 sequence: CASSLGGQGRSYEQHF. The CDR3 DNA reads as TGCGCCAGCAGCCTAGGGGGACAGGGCCGGTCCTACGAGCAGCACTTC.

The gene calls are TRBV7-9 and TRBJ2-7, with D tentatively TRBD1 (6 bases). Trimming cost V 5 bases and J 1 base, with 9 bases left between them. Germline V lookup: CDR1 SEHNR, CDR2 FQNEAQ (reference sequence). This CDR3 has 13 amino acids. CDR3 in amino acids: CASSPGASYEQYF. For the CDR3, the DNA is TGTGCCAGCAGCCCAGGGGCGTCCTACGAGCAGTACTTC. Full variable domain (outside the CDR3, taken from reference TRBV7-9 and TRBJ2-7): DTGVSQNPRHKITKRGQNVTFRCDPISEHNRLYWYRQTLGQGPEFLTYFQNEAQLEKSRLLSDRFSAERPKGSFSTLEIQRTEQGDSAMYLCASSPGASYEQYFGPGTRLTVT.

J is TRBJ2-1 and V is TRBV2; D is perhaps TRBD2 (5 bases). Deletions cut 7 bases from V and 4 bases from J, with 14 bases between. Germline loops: CDR1 SNHLY, CDR2 FYNNEI. This CDR3 contains 14 residues. DNA for the CDR3: TGTGCCAGCATGGAGTCCGGGAAGTACAATGAGCAGTTCTTC. Translating gives CASMESGKYNEQFF.

This clone occurred a few times. The rearrangement joins TRBV9 to TRBJ2-5; TRBD2 aligns across 11 bases. In germline, CDR1 is SGDLS, CDR2 YYNGEE. This CDR3 spans 16 amino acids. V trimming: 0 bases; J trimming: 5 bases; junction bases outside the gene matches: 6. The CDR3: CASSVGSSGGLETQYF. The CDR3 nucleotides are TGTGCCAGCAGCGTAGGATCTAGCGGGGGGTTGGAGACCCAGTACTTC.

V and J are TRBV28 and TRBJ2-7, with D possibly being TRBD2 (6 bases). Trimming removed 8 bases from V and 0 bases from J, with 8 bases in between. CDR1 is MDHEN and CDR2 is SYDVKM in the germline V gene. The CDR3 length is 12 residues. CDR3 protein: CASAGSSYEQYF. The CDR3 bases are TGTGCCAGCGCCGGGAGCTCCTACGAGCAGTACTTC.

This clone was recorded only once. The genes are TRBV2 and TRBJ2-7; tentatively, D is TRBD1 (5 bases). CDR3 length: 13 amino acids. In germline, CDR1 is SNHLY, CDR2 FYNNEI. V lost 6 bases and J lost 4, with 13 bases in between. This CDR3 is CASRGSTGYEQYF. The CDR3 bases are TGTGCCAGCAGGGGTTCTACAGGTTACGAGCAGTACTTC.

This clone appeared a few times. The CDR3 DNA follows: TGTGCCAGCAGCTCCCGGGCAGGCACCCGGCAGGGTGAAGCTTTCTTT. Encoded protein: CASSSRAGTRQGEAFF. The rearrangement uses TRBV5-6 and TRBJ1-1; possibly TRBD1 for D (5 bases). CDR1 SGHDT and CDR2 YYEEEE come from the germline V gene. This CDR3 has 16 amino acids. Between the trimmed V and J ends, which lost 3 bases and 7 bases, there was a span of 22 bases.

This chain connects TRBV2 to TRBJ2-1; perhaps TRBD2 as D (6 bases). Germline V lookup: CDR1 SNHLY, CDR2 FYNNEI. V was cut by 5 bases and J by 10 bases, with 12 bases left in between. The CDR3 is 12 residues long. The CDR3, as DNA: TGTGCCAGCAGTTATTGGCTAGCGGAGCAGTTCTTC. The encoded protein is CASSYWLAEQFF.

CDR3 region: CASSQPRGGERAISYEQYF. The CDR3 region has the DNA TGCGCCAGCAGCCAACCGAGAGGGGGGGAGCGGGCGATCTCCTACGAGCAGTACTTC. The V gene is TRBV4-1, the J gene TRBJ2-5; a weak D match, TRBD2 (7 bases). The DNA end favors TRBJ2-7, so the J call may be wrong. There are 19 residues in the CDR3. Germline CDR1 and CDR2: MGHRA and YSYEKL.

The CDR3 region has the DNA TGTGCCAGTAGTACCACAGGGCACAATCAGCCCCAGCATTTT. It specifies CASSTTGHNQPQHF. The chain is built from TRBV19 and TRBJ1-5; TRBD1 might be the D (6 bases). Trimming cost V 4 bases and J 3 bases, with 10 bases left between them. CDR1 LNHDA and CDR2 SQIVND come from the germline V gene (reference sequence). The CDR3 consists of 14 residues.

The V and J genes are TRBV28 and TRBJ1-2; 8 nucleotides match TRBD1. The CDR3 is 14 amino acids. The V gene end was trimmed by 6 bases and the J gene end by 4 bases; junction bases not matched to a gene: 7. The germline gives CDR1 MDHEN, CDR2 SYDVKM. The CDR3 sequence: CASSPKDRVYGYTF. The CDR3 nucleotides read TGTGCCAGCAGCCCCAAGGACAGGGTCTATGGCTACACCTTC.

This chain links TRBV9 with TRBJ1-4, with D uncertain. CDR1 SGDLS and CDR2 YYNGEE come from the germline V gene. V was trimmed by 3 bases and J by 8 bases, leaving 17 bases between them. The CDR3 has 15 residues. The CDR3 spells CASSAGISGGEKLFF. In nucleotides, the CDR3 is TGTGCCAGCAGCGCCGGGATTTCAGGAGGAGAAAAACTGTTTTTT.

Only one count was recorded for this clone. Other DNA sequences in the same sample also yield this CDR3. The chain is built from TRBV5-1 and TRBJ2-7, with 11 nucleotides matching TRBD1. There are 14 residues in the CDR3. V was clipped by 2 bases and J by 3 bases; unmatched bases: 1. CDR1 and CDR2 from the germline V gene are SGHRS and YFSETQ. In nucleotides, the CDR3 is TGCGCCAGCAGCTTAGGGACAGGGGGCTACGAGCAGTACTTC. This codes for CASSLGTGGYEQYF.

This clone was picked up one time. The gene calls are TRBV6-1 and TRBJ2-2, with 8 nucleotides matching TRBD2. V lost 2 bases to trimming and J lost 0 bases; unmatched junction nucleotides: 5. Germline CDR1 and CDR2: MNHNS and SASEGT. CDR3 length: 17 amino acids. CDR3 nucleotides: TGTGCCAGCAGTGAACTAGCGGGCACATCGAACACCGGGGAGCTGTTTTTT. The encoded protein is CASSELAGTSNTGELFF.

The rearrangement joins TRBV6-1 to TRBJ2-2, with 10 bases lining up with TRBD1. Germline CDR1 reads MNHNS; CDR2 reads SASEGT. Unmatched junction bases numbered 2, after V lost 1 base and J lost 6 bases. CDR3 size: 15 residues. The CDR3 coding sequence is TGTGCCAGCAGTGAAGGACAGGGGGCAGCCGGGGAGCTGTTTTTT. The encoded protein is CASSEGQGAAGELFF.

This clone was seen only once. J is TRBJ1-5 and V is TRBV18; the D gene is possibly TRBD1 (5 bases). The CDR3 spans 14 residues. The germline V gene encodes CDR1 KGHSH and CDR2 LQKENI. V gave up 0 bases and J gave up 4 bases, with 7 bases separating them. The DNA for the CDR3 is TGTGCCAGCTCACCACCGGGGGGGAATCAGCCCCAGCATTTT. Translating gives CASSPPGGNQPQHF.

This clone has a handful of counts. This rearrangement joins TRBV2 to TRBJ1-6; tentative D call: TRBD1 (5 bases). This CDR3 region has 15 residues. Germline V gene sequence: CDR1 SNHLY, CDR2 FYNNEI. The germline V and J ends were trimmed by 7 bases and 7 bases, with 17 bases remaining between them. DNA of the CDR3: TGTGCCAGCACCGAACGGCGGGGCGTGAATTCACCCCTCCACTTT. Translating it yields CASTERRGVNSPLHF. The full variable domain, rest sourced from reference TRBV2 and TRBJ1-6, is EPEVTQTPSHQVTQMGQEVILRCVPISNHLYFYWYRQILGQKVEFLVSFYNNEISEKSEIFDDQFSVERPDGSNFTLKIRSTKLEDSAMYFCASTERRGVNSPLHFGNGTRLTVT.

This rearrangement joins TRBV2 to TRBJ2-7, with D perhaps matching TRBD1 (5 bases). The CDR3 is 12 amino acids. Germline CDR1 is SNHLY and CDR2 is FYNNEI. V dropped 6 bases and J dropped 5 bases, with 11 bases sitting between them. The CDR3 reads CASRETVNEQYF. The CDR3 region has the DNA TGTGCCAGCAGGGAGACAGTGAACGAGCAGTACTTC. Looking up the rest from reference TRBV2 and TRBJ2-7 gives the full variable domain: EPEVTQTPSHQVTQMGQEVILRCVPISNHLYFYWYRQILGQKVEFLVSFYNNEISEKSEIFDDQFSVERPDGSNFTLKIRSTKLEDSAMYFCASRETVNEQYFGPGTRLTVT.

This clone was counted a single time. The chain recombines TRBV4-1 with TRBJ2-1, with D possibly TRBD1 on 6 matching bases. V was cut by 4 bases and J by 4 bases, with 20 bases left in between. This CDR3 is 17 amino acids long. Germline V gives CDR1 MGHRA, CDR2 YSYEKL. The CDR3 loop is CASSRTGSNNPYNEQFF. DNA of the CDR3: TGCGCCAGCAGCCGTACAGGGTCTAACAACCCATACAATGAGCAGTTCTTC.

This clone was counted between two and nine times. V gene TRBV7-9 combines with J gene TRBJ2-1; 9 bases align to TRBD2. The germline V gene has CDR1 SEHNR and CDR2 FQNEAQ (reference sequence). The CDR3 has 18 amino acids. V dropped 1 base and J dropped 0; count of bases not matched to a gene: 7. CDR3 sequence (DNA): TGTGCCAGCAGCTTAGAAGCCGCTAGCGGGGACTCCTACAATGAGCAGTTCTTC. It codes for CASSLEAASGDSYNEQFF.

The J gene is TRBJ1-4, the V gene TRBV7-9, with 9 bases that match TRBD1. This CDR3 region has 13 residues. Germline V gene lookup returns CDR1 SEHNR and CDR2 FQNEAQ (reference sequence). With 6 bases clipped from V and 7 bases from J, the junction kept 3 bases outside the gene matches. The CDR3 reads CASRGTGTEKLFF. The CDR3 bases are TGTGCCAGCAGGGGGACAGGGACTGAAAAACTGTTTTTT. Based on the CDR3 plus reference TRBV7-9 and TRBJ1-4, the full variable domain is DTGVSQNPRHKITKRGQNVTFRCDPISEHNRLYWYRQTLGQGPEFLTYFQNEAQLEKSRLLSDRFSAERPKGSFSTLEIQRTEQGDSAMYLCASRGTGTEKLFFGSGTQLSVL.

V gene TRBV10-3 combines with J gene TRBJ2-3; TRBD1 matches at 9 bases. Germline V lookup: CDR1 ENHRY, CDR2 SYGVKD. J gave up 4 bases and V 8 bases, and 7 bases lay outside the gene matches. The CDR3 contains 14 residues. The CDR3 sequence is CAIGGTGIPDTQYF. CDR3 nucleotides: TGTGCCATCGGAGGGACAGGGATTCCAGATACGCAGTATTTT.

The chain links TRBV5-1 to TRBJ1-2, with 9 nucleotides matching TRBD1. Per the germline V gene, CDR1 is SGHRS and CDR2 is YFSETQ. Trimming at V came to 4 bases and at J to 6 bases, leaving 10 bases not matched to a gene. The CDR3 runs 15 residues. In nucleotides, the CDR3 is TGCGCCAGCAGCAAAATGACAGGGGGAAAAAATGGCTACACCTTC. It translates to CASSKMTGGKNGYTF.

The chain has TRBV28 and TRBJ2-3; weak D call: TRBD2 (6 bases). Trimming took off 7 bases at V and 7 bases at J, with 21 bases between the two ends. The germline V gene encodes CDR1 MDHEN and CDR2 SYDVKM. The CDR3 consists of 15 residues. CDR3 sequence (DNA): TGTGCCAGCACCTATAGGAGGGAGAGGGGAAATACGCAGTATTTT. This translates into CASTYRRERGNTQYF.